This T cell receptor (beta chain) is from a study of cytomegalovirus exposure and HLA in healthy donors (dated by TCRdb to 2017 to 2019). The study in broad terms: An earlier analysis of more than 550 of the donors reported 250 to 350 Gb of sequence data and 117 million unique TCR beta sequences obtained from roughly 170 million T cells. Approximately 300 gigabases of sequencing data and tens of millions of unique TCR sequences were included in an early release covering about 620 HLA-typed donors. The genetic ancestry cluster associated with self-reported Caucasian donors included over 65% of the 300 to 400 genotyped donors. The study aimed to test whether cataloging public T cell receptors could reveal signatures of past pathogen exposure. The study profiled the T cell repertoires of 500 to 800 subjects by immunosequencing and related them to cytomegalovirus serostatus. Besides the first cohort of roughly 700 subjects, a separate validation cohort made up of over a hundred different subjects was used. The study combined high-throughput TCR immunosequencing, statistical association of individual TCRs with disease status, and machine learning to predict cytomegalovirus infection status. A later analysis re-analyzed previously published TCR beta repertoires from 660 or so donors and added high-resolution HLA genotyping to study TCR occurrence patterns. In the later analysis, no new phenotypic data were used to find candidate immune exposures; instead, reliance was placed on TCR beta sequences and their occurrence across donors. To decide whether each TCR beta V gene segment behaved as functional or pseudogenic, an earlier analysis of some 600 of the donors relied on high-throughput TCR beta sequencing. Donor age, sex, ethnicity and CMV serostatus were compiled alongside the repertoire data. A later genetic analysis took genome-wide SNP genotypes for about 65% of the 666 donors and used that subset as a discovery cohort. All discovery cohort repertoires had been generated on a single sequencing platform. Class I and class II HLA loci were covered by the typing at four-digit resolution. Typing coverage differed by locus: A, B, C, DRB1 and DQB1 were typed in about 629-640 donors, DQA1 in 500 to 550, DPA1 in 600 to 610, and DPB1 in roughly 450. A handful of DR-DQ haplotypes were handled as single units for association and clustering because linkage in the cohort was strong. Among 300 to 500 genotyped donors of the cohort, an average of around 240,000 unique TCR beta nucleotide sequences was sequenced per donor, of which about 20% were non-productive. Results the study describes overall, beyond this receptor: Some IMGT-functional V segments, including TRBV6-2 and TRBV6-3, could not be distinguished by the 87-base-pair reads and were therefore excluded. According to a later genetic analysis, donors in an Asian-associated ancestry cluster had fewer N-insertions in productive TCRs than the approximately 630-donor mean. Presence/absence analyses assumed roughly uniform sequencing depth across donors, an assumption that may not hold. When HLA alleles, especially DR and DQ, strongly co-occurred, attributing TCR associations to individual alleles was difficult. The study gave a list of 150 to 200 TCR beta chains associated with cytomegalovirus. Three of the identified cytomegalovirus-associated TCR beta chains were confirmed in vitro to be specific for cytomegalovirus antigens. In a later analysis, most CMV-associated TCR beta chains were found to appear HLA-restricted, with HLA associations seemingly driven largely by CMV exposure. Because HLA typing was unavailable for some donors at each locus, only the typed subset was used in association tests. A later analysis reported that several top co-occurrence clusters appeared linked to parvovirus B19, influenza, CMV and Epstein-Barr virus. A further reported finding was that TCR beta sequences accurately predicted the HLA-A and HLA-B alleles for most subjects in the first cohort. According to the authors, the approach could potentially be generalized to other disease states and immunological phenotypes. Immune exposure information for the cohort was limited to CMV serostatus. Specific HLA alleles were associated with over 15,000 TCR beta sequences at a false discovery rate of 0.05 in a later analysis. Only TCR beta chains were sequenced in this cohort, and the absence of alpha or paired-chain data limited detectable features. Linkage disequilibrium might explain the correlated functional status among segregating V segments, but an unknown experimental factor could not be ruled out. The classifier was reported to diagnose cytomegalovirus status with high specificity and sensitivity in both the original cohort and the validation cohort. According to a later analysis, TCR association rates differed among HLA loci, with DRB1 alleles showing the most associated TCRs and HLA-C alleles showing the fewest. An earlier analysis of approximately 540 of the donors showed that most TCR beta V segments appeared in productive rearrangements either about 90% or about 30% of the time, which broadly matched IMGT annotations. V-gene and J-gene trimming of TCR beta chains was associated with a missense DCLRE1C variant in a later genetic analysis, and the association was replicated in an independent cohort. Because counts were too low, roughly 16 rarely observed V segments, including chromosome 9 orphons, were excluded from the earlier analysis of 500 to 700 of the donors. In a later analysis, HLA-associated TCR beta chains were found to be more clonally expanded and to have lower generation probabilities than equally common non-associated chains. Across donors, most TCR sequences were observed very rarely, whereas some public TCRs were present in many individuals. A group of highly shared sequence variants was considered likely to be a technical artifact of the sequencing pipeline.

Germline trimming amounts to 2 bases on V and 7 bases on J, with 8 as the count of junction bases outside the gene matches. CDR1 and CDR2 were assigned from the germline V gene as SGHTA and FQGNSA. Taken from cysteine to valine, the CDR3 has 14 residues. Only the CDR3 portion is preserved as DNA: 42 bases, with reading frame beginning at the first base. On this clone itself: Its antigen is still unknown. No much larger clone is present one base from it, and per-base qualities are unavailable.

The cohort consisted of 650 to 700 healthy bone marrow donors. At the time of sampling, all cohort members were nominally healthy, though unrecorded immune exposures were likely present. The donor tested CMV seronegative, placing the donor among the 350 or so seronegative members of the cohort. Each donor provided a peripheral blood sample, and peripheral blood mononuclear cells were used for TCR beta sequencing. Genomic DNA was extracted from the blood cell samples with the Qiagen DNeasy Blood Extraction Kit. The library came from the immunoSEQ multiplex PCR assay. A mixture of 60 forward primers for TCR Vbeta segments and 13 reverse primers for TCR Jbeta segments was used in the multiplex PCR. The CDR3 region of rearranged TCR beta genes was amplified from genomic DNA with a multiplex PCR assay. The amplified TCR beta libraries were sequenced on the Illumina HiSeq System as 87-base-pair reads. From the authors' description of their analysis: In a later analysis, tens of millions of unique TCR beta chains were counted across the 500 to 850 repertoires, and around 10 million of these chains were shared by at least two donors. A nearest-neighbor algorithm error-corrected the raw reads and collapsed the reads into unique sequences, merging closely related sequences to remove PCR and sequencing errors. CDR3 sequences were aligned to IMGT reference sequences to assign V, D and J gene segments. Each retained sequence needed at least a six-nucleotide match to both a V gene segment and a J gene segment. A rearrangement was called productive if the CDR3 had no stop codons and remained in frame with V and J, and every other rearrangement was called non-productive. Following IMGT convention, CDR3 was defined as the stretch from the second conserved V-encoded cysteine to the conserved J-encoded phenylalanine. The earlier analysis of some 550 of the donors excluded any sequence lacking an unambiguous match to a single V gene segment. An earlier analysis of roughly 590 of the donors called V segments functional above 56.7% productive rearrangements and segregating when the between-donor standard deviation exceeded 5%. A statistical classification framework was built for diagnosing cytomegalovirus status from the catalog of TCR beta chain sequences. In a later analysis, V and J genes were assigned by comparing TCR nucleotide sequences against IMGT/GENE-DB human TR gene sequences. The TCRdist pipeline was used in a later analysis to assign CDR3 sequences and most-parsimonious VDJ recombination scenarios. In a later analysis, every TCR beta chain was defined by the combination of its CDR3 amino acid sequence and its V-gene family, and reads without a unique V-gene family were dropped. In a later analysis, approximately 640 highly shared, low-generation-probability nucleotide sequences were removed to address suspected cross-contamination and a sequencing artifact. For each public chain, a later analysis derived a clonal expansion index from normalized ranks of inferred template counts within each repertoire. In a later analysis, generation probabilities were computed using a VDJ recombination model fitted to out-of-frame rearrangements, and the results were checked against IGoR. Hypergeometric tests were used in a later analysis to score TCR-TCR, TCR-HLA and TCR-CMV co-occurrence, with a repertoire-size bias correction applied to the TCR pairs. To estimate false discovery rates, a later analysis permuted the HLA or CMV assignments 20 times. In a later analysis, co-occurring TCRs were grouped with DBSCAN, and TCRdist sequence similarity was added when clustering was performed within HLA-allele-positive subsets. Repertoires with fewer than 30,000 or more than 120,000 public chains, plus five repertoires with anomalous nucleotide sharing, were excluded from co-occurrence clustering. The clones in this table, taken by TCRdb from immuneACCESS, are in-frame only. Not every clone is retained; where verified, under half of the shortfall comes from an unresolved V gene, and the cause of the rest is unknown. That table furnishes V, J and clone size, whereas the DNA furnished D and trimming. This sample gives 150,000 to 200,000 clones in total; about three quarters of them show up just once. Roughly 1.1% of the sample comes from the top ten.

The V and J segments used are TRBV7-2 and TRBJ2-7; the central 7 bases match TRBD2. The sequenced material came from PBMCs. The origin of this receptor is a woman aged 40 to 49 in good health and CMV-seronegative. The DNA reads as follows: TGTGCCAGCAGCTTAAGGGGCGGGAGTAGGGAGCAGTACGTC. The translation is CASSLRGGSREQYV.